These 11 T cell receptor beta chains share one sample of origin, sequenced in a study of T-cell reconstitution after alpha-beta-depleted transplantation in children. Library preparation (for TCRbeta) was performed with unique molecular identifiers. From the PCR reads, TCRdb called clonotypes with MiXCR, one entry per CDR3 protein. The sample yields 380,000 or so distinct CDR3 sequences, about 14% seen once. Sequenced here: PBMCs, sampled from the stem cell graft. These TCRs come from a human donor who donated a stem cell graft to a child with Fanconi anemia.

In this sample, this clonotype turned up many times. The genes are TRBV12-3 or TRBV12-4 and TRBJ2-5, with D hard to call. The CDR3 loop spans 11 amino acids. Trimming stripped 5 bases from V and 5 bases from J, with 6 bases between. The CDR3 loop is CASSEMETQYF. The CDR3 DNA reads as TGTGCCAGCAGTGAGATGGAGACCCAGTACTTC.

This chain joins TRBV2 and TRBJ2-7; TRBD1 matches at 8 bases. CDR3 length equals 14 residues. Trimming at V came to 7 bases and at J to 3 bases, leaving 8 bases not matched to a gene. Germline V gene lookup returns CDR1 SNHLY and CDR2 FYNNEI. CDR3 in amino acids: CASTQDRVDYEQYF. CDR3 bases: TGTGCCAGCACCCAGGACAGGGTGGACTACGAGCAGTACTTC.

The chain uses TRBV5-1 and TRBJ1-4, with D possibly matching TRBD1 (6 bases). V lost 4 bases, J lost 5 bases, and 15 bases lay in between. The CDR3 loop spans 15 amino acids. Germline CDR1 and CDR2: SGHRS and YFSETQ. CDR3 bases: TGCGCCAGCAGCCCAGGGGACCGAAGGAATGAAAAACTGTTTTTT. This sequence encodes CASSPGDRRNEKLFF. The full variable domain, its missing parts supplied by reference TRBV5-1 and TRBJ1-4, is KAGVTQTPRYLIKTRGQQVTLSCSPISGHRSVSWYQQTPGQGLQFLFEYFSETQRNKGNFPGRFSGRQFSNSRSEMNVSTLELGDSALYLCASSPGDRRNEKLFFGSGTQLSVL.

The rearrangement joins TRBV7-6 to TRBJ1-3; no definite D call. The CDR3 sequence is 13 residues long. Germline values: CDR1 SGHVS, CDR2 FNYEAQ. Trimming left V 5 bases short and J 2 bases short, with 7 bases between. The CDR3 here is CASSGTAGNTIYF. The DNA of the CDR3 is TGTGCCAGCAGCGGTACCGCTGGAAACACCATATATTTT.

The V call is TRBV9, the J call TRBJ1-1; no reliable D call. The length of the CDR3 is 13 residues. The germline V gene has CDR1 SGDLS and CDR2 YYNGEE. Trimming cost V 6 bases and J 0 bases, with 9 bases left between them. The CDR3 nucleotides are TGTGCCAGCATGAGGGTCTTGAACACTGAAGCTTTCTTT. Translated, it gives CASMRVLNTEAFF.

The sample holds many counts of this clonotype. The genes are TRBV5-5 and TRBJ1-1; D may be TRBD1 (5 bases). Germline loops: CDR1 SGHKS, CDR2 YYEKEE (reference sequence). The CDR3 is 15 amino acids. V dropped 0 bases and J dropped 0 bases, with 9 bases sitting between them. CDR3 sequence reads: CASSLVGQMNTEAFF. The CDR3 coding sequence is TGTGCCAGCAGCTTGGTCGGACAAATGAACACTGAAGCTTTCTTT.

This clonotype was counted only a few times. The chain carries TRBV7-3 and TRBJ1-6; D is possibly TRBD1 (5 bases). Germline V gene sequence: CDR1 SGHTA, CDR2 FQGTGA. Trimming cost V 0 bases and J 9 bases, with 12 bases left between them. This CDR3 is built from 15 residues. The CDR3 sequence is CASSLTGESTSPLHF. CDR3 sequence (DNA): TGTGCCAGCAGCTTAACGGGGGAGTCGACTTCACCCCTCCACTTT.

This clonotype has more than one count but fewer than ten. The chain is built from TRBV20-1 and TRBJ1-5; no definite D call. V was trimmed by 1 base and J by 4 bases, leaving 11 bases between them. Germline CDR1 reads DFQATT; CDR2 reads SNEGSKA (reference sequence). The CDR3 contains 14 residues. DNA of the CDR3: TGCAGTGCTAGAGGGGGATCGGATAATCAGCCCCAGCATTTT. Its translation is CSARGGSDNQPQHF.

This chain connects TRBV7-9 to TRBJ2-2; D gene uncertain. This CDR3 contains 9 residues. The germline V and J ends were trimmed by 8 bases and 7 bases, with 2 bases remaining between them. The germline CDR1 and CDR2 sequences are SEHNR and FQNEAQ (reference sequence). This CDR3 reads CASFGELFF. CDR3 DNA: TGTGCCAGCTTCGGGGAGCTGTTTTTT.

This clonotype was seen more than once but under ten times. The chain employs TRBV7-2 and TRBJ2-1; D gene ambiguous. The CDR3 length is 13 residues. Trimming stripped 5 bases from V and 4 bases from J, with 9 bases between. Germline V gene lookup returns CDR1 SGHTA and CDR2 FQGNSA. This CDR3 is CASSRDLYNEQFF. In DNA, the CDR3 is TGTGCCAGCAGCCGCGACCTTTACAATGAGCAGTTCTTC.

Turning to this clonotype: A much more abundant neighbour one base away suggests this may be a read error. The CDR3 carries no conserved terminal phenylalanine or tryptophan, so it likely arises from a read error. The chain recombines TRBV3-1 with TRBJ2-2, with D uncertain. Trimming took 1 base from V and 6 from J, leaving 6 bases between them. This CDR3 comprises 13 residues. Germline CDR1 is LGHDT and CDR2 is YNNKEL (reference sequence). In DNA, the CDR3 is TGTGCCAGCAGCCAAGTCACGCCCGGGGAGCTGTTTTTG. Encoded protein: CASSQVTPGELFL.